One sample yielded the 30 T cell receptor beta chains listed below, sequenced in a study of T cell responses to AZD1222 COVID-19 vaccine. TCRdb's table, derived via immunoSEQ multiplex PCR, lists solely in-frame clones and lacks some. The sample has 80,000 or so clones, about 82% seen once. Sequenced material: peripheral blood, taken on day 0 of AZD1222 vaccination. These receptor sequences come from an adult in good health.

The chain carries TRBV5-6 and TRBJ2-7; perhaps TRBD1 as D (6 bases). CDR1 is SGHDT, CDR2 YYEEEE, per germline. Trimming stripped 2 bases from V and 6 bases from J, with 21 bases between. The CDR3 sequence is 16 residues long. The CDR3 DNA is TGTGCCAGCAGCTTCAGCCCCCGGACAGAAGTTTTCGAGCAGTACTTC. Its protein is CASSFSPRTEVFEQYF.

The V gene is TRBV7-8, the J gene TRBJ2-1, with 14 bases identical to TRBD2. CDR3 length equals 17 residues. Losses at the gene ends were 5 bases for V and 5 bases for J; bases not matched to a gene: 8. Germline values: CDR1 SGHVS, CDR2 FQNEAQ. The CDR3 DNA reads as TGTGCCAGCAGCCTACTTCCGGGACTAGCGGGAGACAATGAGCAGTTCTTC. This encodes CASSLLPGLAGDNEQFF.

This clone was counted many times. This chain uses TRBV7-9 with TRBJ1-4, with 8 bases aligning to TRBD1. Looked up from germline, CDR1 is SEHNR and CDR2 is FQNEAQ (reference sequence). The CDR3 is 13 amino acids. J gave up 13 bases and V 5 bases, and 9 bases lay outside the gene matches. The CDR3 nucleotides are TGTGCCAGCAGCCTTGCCGGACAGGGAAGACTGTTTTTT. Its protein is CASSLAGQGRLFF. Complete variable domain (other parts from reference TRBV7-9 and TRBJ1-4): DTGVSQNPRHKITKRGQNVTFRCDPISEHNRLYWYRQTLGQGPEFLTYFQNEAQLEKSRLLSDRFSAERPKGSFSTLEIQRTEQGDSAMYLCASSLAGQGRLFFGSGTQLSVL.

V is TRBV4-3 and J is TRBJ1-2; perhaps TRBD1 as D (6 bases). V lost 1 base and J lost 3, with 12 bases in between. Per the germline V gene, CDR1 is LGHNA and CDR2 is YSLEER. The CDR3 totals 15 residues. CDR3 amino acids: CASSQVQGQDYGYTF. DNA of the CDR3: TGCGCCAGCAGCCAAGTTCAGGGGCAGGACTATGGCTACACCTTC.

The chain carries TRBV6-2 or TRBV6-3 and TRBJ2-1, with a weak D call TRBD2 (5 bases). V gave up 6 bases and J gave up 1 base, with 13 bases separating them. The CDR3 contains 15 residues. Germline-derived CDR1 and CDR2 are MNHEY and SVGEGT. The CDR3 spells CASSLSAGSYNEQFF. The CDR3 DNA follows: TGTGCCAGCAGCTTAAGCGCGGGTTCCTACAATGAGCAGTTCTTC.

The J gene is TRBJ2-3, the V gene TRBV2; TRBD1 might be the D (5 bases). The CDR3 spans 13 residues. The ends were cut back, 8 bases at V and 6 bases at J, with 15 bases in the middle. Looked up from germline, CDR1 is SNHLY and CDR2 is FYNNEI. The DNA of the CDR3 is TGTGCCAGCGGGGCTAGAGTCACGGATACGCAGTATTTT. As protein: CASGARVTDTQYF.

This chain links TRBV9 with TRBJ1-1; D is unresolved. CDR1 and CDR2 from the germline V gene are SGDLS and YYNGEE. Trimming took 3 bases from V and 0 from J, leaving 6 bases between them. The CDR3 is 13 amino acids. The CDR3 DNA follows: TGTGCCAGCAGCGCGGGTTTGAACACTGAAGCTTTCTTT. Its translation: CASSAGLNTEAFF.

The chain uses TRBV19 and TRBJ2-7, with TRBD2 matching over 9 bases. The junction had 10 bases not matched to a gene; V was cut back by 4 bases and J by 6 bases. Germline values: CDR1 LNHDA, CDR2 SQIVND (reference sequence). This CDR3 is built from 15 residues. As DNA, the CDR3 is TGTGCCAGTAGTACCCAAGCGGGGGGCCGGATCGAGCAGTACTTC. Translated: CASSTQAGGRIEQYF.

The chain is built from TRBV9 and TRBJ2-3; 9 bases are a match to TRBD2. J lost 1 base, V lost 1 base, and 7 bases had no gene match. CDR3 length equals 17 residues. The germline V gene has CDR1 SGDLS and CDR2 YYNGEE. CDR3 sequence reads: CASSVYHIAGGTDTQYF. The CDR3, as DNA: TGTGCCAGCAGCGTATACCATATAGCGGGGGGCACAGATACGCAGTATTTT.

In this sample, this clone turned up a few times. The CDR3 DNA follows: TGTGCCAGCAGCGAGGGACTAGCGGGGGTTAGCACAGATACGCAGTATTTT. Encoded protein: CASSEGLAGVSTDTQYF. This chain links TRBV9 with TRBJ2-3; TRBD2 aligns across 14 bases. Trimming cost V 3 bases and J 0 bases; bases outside gene matches: 3. The CDR3 is made up of 17 amino acids. The germline V gene encodes CDR1 SGDLS and CDR2 YYNGEE.

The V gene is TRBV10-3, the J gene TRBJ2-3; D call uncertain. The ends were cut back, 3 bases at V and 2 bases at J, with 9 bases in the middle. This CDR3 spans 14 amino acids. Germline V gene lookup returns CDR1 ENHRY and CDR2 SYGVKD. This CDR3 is CAISEPGYTDTQYF. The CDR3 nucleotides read TGTGCCATCAGTGAACCCGGATACACAGATACGCAGTATTTT.

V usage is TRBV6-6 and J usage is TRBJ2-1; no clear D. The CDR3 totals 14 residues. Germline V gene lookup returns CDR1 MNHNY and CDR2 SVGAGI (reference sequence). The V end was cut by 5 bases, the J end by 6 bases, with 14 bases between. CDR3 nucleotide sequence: TGTGCCAGCAGTCCAATCGCCCTTCTCAATGAGCAGTTCTTC. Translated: CASSPIALLNEQFF.

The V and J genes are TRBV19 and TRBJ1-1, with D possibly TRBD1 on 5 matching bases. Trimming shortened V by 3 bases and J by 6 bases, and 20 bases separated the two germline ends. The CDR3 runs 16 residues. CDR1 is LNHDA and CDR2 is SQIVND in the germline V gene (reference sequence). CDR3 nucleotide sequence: TGTGCCAGTAGTATTGGGTGGAGCCCAACAGGCGCTGAAGCTTTCTTT. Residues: CASSIGWSPTGAEAFF.

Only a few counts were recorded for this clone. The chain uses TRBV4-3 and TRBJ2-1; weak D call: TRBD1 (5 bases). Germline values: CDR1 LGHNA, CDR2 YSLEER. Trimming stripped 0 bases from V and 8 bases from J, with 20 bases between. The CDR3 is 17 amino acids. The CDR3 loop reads CASSQDWGSLPEDEQFF. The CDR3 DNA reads TGCGCCAGCAGCCAAGATTGGGGCAGTCTCCCGGAAGATGAGCAGTTCTTC.

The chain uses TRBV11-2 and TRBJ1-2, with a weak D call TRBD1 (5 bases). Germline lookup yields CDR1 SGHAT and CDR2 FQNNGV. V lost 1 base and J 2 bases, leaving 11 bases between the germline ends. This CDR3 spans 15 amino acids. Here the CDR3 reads CASSLAQGPNYGYTF. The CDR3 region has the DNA TGTGCCAGCAGCTTAGCCCAGGGCCCCAACTATGGCTACACCTTC.

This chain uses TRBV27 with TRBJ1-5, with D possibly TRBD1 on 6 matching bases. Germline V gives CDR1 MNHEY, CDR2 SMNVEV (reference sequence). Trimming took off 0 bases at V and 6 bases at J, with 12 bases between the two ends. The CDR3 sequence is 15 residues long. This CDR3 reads CASSLSGAGAQPQHF. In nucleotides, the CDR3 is TGTGCCAGCAGTTTATCCGGGGCAGGGGCTCAGCCCCAGCATTTT.

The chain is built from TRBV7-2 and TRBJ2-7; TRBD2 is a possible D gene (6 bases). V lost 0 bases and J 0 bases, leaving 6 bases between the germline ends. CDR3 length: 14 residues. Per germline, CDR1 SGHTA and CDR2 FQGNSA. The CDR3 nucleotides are TGTGCCAGCAGCTTAGCGCGGGGCTCCTACGAGCAGTACTTC. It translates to CASSLARGSYEQYF.

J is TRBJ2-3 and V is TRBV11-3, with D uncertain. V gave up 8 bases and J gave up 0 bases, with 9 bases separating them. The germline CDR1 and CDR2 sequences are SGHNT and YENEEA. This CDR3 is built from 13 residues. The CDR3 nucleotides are TGTGCCAGCGGAAGCGACAGCACAGATACGCAGTATTTT. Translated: CASGSDSTDTQYF.

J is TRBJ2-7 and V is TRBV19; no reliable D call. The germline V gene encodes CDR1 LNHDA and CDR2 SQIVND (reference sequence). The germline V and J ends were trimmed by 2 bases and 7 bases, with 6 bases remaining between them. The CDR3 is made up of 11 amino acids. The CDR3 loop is CASSIFGEQYF. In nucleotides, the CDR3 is TGTGCCAGTAGTATATTTGGGGAGCAGTACTTC.

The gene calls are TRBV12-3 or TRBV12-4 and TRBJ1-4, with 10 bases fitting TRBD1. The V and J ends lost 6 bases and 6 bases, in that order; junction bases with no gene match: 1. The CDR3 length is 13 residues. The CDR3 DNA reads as TGTGCCAGCAGGGGGACAGGGGATGAAAAACTGTTTTTT. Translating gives CASRGTGDEKLFF.

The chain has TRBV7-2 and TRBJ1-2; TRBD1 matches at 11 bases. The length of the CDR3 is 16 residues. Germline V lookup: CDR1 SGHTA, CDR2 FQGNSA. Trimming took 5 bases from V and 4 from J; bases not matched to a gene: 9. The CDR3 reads CASSRSDRGQGYGYTF. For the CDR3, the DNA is TGTGCCAGCAGCCGTTCGGACAGGGGGCAGGGCTATGGCTACACCTTC.

The CDR3: CASSGGSSYEQYF. The CDR3 DNA follows: TGTGCCAGTAGTGGGGGGAGCTCCTACGAGCAGTACTTC. This sequence joins TRBV19 and TRBJ2-7; a weak D match, TRBD2 (6 bases). Deletions cut 5 bases from V and 0 bases from J, with 8 bases between. The germline V gene encodes CDR1 LNHDA and CDR2 SQIVND (reference sequence). This CDR3 is 13 amino acids long.

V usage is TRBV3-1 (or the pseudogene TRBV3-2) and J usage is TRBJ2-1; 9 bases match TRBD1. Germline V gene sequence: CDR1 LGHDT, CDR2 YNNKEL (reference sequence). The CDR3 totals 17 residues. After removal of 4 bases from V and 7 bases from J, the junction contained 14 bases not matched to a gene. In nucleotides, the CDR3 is TGTGCCAGCAGCCCCCGTCTCGGACAGGGGACCTTTAATGAGCAGTTCTTC. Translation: CASSPRLGQGTFNEQFF.

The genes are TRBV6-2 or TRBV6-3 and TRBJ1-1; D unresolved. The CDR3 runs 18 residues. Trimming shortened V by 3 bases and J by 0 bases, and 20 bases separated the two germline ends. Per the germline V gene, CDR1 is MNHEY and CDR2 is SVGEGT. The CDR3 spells CASSYSTAGGLMNTEAFF. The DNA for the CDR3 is TGTGCCAGCAGTTATTCCACCGCTGGCGGACTCATGAACACTGAAGCTTTCTTT.

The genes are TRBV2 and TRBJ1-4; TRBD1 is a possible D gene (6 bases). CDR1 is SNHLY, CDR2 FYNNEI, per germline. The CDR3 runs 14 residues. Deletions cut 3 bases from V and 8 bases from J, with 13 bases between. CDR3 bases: TGTGCCAGCAGTGAGCCGGGGGCGAGGGAAAAACTGTTTTTT. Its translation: CASSEPGAREKLFF.

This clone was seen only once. For the CDR3, the DNA is TGTGCCAGCAGCTTAGAGCCGGATACATACGAGCAGTACTTC. This gives the protein CASSLEPDTYEQYF. The rearrangement uses TRBV11-3 and TRBJ2-7; no firm D call. The CDR3 has 14 residues. The germline CDR1 and CDR2 sequences are SGHNT and YENEEA. The V end was cut by 0 bases, the J end by 4 bases, with 10 bases between. Full variable domain (rest looked up from reference TRBV11-3 and TRBJ2-7): EAGVVQSPRYKIIEKKQPVAFWCNPISGHNTLYWYLQNLGQGPELLIRYENEEAVDDSQLPKDRFSAERLKGVDSTLKIQPAELGDSAVYLCASSLEPDTYEQYFGPGTRLTVT.

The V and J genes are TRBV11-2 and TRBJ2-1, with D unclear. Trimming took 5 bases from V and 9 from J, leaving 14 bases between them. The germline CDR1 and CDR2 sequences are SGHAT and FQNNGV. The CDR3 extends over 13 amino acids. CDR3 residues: CASSPGRAVEQFF. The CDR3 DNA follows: TGTGCCAGCAGCCCTGGTCGGGCGGTTGAGCAGTTCTTC.

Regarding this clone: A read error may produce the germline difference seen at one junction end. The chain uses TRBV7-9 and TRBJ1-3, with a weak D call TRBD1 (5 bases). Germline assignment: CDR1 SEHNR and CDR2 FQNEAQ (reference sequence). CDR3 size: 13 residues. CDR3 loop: CASSLQGTHVGDF. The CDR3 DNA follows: TGTGCCAGCAGCTTACAGGGAACCCACGTTGGAGATTTT.

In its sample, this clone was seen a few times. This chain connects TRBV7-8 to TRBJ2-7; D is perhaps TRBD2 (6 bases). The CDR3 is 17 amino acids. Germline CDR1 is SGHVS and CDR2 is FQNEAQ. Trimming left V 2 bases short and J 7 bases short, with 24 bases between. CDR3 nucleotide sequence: TGTGCCAGCAGCTTAAATACCGCGTCCGGGAGAATGGATGAGCAGTACTTC. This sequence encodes CASSLNTASGRMDEQYF.

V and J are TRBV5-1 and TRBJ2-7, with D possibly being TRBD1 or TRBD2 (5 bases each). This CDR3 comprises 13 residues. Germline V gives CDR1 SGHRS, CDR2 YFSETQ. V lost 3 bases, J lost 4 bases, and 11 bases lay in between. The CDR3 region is CASSSIWGYEQYF. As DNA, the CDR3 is TGCGCCAGCAGCTCTATCTGGGGGTACGAGCAGTACTTC.